Listed below are T cell receptor beta chains from one sample, sequenced in a study of PD-L1 blockade in urothelial cancer. Assay used: immunoSEQ multiplex PCR; TCRdb lists only in-frame clones, some missing. Among over 20,000 clones, around 91% were seen once, and the ten largest hold approximately 10%. The sample here was PBMCs, taken around atezolizumab (anti-PD-L1) treatment. These receptors all stem from a woman aged 55-69 years with urothelial cancer. CDR3s include the opening cysteine and the closing phenylalanine or tryptophan. A D gene is named only where the DNA matches it firmly. Clone size is stated in some rows and not others, as once, few, many or a class when expanded.

V | D | size | CDR3
TRBV5-4 | TRBD1 | . | CASSRDRGGETQYF
TRBV7-2 | . | . | CASSPLRNTGELFF
TRBV7-9 | . | . | CASSPQVSYNEQFF
TRBV19 | . | . | CASAEGRKETQYF
TRBV5-4 | TRBD2 | . | CASRHGTSGVQETQYF
TRBV4-3 | TRBD2 | . | CASSQAGRTSGRAYEQYF
TRBV10-2 | . | once | CASQGYNSNQPQHF
TRBV19 | TRBD2 | . | CASSSWDYGAGETQYF
TRBV10-3 | TRBD1 | . | CATTDRVDQPQHF
TRBV7-2 | TRBD1 | once | CASSPGTDLSTDTQYF
TRBV4-1 | . | . | CASSQDTGTAVLEQETQYF
TRBV7-9 | . | . | CASSGTVTGELFF
TRBV18 | . | . | CASSPPGDPYEQYF
TRBV4-2 | TRBD2 | . | CASSQVGRGAYNEQFF
TRBV5-6 | . | . | CASSLTGRSEQYF
TRBV28 | TRBD1 | . | CASSPRGQGASGYTF
TRBV7-3 | . | . | CASSAVAQGWSTDTQYF
TRBV19 | TRBD1 | . | CASSTGTGRDEQFF
TRBV2 | TRBD2 | . | CASSPTSGANTGELFF
TRBV27 | TRBD2 | . | CASSSPPTTSGWHTDTQYF
TRBV5-6 | . | . | CASSPGQREQFF
TRBV10-3 | . | . | CAISEPPLSQLYGYTF
TRBV19 | TRBD1 | . | CASIPGQGFEGTEAFF
TRBV4-2 | TRBD1 | . | CASSATGTNTGELFF
TRBV7-6 | . | . | CASSPPRGGGPQETQYF
TRBV28 | . | . | CASSLFTANTEAFF
TRBV5-1 | . | . | CASSLARGTPKSSGANVLTF
TRBV4-3 | . | . | CASSQDLGMRGYEQYF
TRBV9 | . | once | CASIVNERERSLGGEQYF
TRBV7-2 | . | . | CASSPRNMWELSGANVLTF
TRBV5-1 | . | . | CASSLEPRGTDTQYF
TRBV19 | . | . | CASSITAEENQPQHF
TRBV7-2 | . | once | CASSQDQETQYF
TRBV15 | TRBD1 | . | CATSRDIPGGADTGELFF
TRBV6-5 | . | . | CASRAGYGNTEAFF
TRBV6-1 | . | . | CASSDSGSWGAFF
TRBV7-9 | . | . | CASSAEEVGWQETQYF
TRBV7-2 | TRBD2 | . | CASSFPSGSHVGEENIQYF
TRBV2 | . | . | CAGGRRASYEQYF
TRBV5-6 | TRBD1 | . | CASSPGTGGIWGEAFF
TRBV10-3 | TRBD2 | once | CAISDRTSGKPTDTQYF
TRBV28 | . | once | CASSTGLGNEKLFF
TRBV7-2 | TRBD1 | . | CATQTGGYGYTF
TRBV7-2 | TRBD1 | . | CASSLQPGQGSYGYTF
TRBV21-1 | . | . | CASSKFSTVGLAEIAKNIQYF
TRBV7-3 | . | few | CASKSDRFSYEQYF
TRBV10-3 | TRBD1 | . | CATLTGTGSEAFF
TRBV2 | TRBD2 | . | CASSSGRVQETQYF
TRBV5-8 | TRBD1 | . | CASRGQGNTEAFF
TRBV19 | TRBD1 | few | CASAGQLAYGYTF
TRBV9 | . | . | CASSVQGFNEQFF
TRBV28 | . | . | CASKFREYSNQPQHF
TRBV20-1 | . | . | CSARIVEQFF
TRBV5-4 | TRBD2 | . | CASTSGGGLFADTQYF
TRBV7-3 | TRBD1 | . | CASSRTGEADTQYF
TRBV13 | TRBD2 | . | CASSHGLAATDTQYF
TRBV18 | TRBD2 | . | CASSPVRLAGETQYF
TRBV5-6 | TRBD2 | . | CASSPRGGLIYEQYF
TRBV5-1 | TRBD2 | . | CASSLAGGGAYNEQFF
TRBV7-2 | TRBD2 | . | CASRKPGGRGETQYF